The clone carrying this TCR beta chain was detected only a few times. The antigen remains unidentified. This record comes from a study of cytomegalovirus exposure and HLA in healthy donors. The overall study: Among about 179 million T cells, an earlier analysis found roughly 100 million unique TCR beta sequences.

PCR primers comprised 60 Vbeta and 13 Jbeta primers. Libraries were prepared by immunoSEQ multiplex PCR; TCRdb keeps only in-frame clonotypes and omits some of them. The sample lists over 150,000 clones; approximately 80% were seen once. CDR3 size: 14 residues. The ends were cut back, 10 bases at V and 0 bases at J, with 12 bases in the middle. Per the germline V gene, CDR1 is LGHNA and CDR2 is YNFKEQ. Notes on the study in general: Earlier analysis found most TCR beta V segments productive about 87% or about 30% of the time. HLA allele associations emerged for under 20,000 TCR beta sequences in a later analysis, at 0.05 false discovery rate.

The clonotype originates from a man between 25 and 39 years old in good health and CMV-seropositive. Sequenced material: PBMCs. The rearrangement links TRBV4-2 to TRBJ2-2; maybe TRBD2 (6 bases). This CDR3 is CATGTSPNTGELFF. The CDR3 DNA reads TGTGCCACCGGTACTAGCCCGAACACCGGGGAGCTGTTTTTT.